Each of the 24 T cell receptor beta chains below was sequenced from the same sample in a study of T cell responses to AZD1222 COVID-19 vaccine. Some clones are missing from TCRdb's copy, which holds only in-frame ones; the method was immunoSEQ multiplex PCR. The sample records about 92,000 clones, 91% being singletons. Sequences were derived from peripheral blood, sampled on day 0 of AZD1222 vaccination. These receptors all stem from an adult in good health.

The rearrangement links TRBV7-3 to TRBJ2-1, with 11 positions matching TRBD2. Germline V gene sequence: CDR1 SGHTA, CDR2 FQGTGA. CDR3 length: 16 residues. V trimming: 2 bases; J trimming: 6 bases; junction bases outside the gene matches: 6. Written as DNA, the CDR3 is TGTGCCAGCAGCTTAGCGGTAGCGGGAGGGCGCAATGAGCAGTTCTTC. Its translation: CASSLAVAGGRNEQFF.

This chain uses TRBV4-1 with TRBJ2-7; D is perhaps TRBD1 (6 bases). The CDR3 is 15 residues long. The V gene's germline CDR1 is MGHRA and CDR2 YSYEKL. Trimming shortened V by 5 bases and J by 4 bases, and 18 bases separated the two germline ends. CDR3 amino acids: CASSEAPGQGYEQYF. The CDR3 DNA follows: TGCGCCAGCAGCGAGGCGCCGGGACAAGGTTACGAGCAGTACTTC.

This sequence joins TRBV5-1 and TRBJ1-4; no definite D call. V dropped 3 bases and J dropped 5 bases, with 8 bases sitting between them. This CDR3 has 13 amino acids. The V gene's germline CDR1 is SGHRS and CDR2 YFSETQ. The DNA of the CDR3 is TGCGCCAGCAGCTCCAGCCAGAATGAAAAACTGTTTTTT. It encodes CASSSSQNEKLFF.

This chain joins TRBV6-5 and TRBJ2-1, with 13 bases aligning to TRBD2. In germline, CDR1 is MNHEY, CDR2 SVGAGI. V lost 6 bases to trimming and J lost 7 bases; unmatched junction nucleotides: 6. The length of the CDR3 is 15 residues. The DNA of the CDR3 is TGTGCCAGCAGGGCGGGACTAGCGGGAATTAATGAGCAGTTCTTC. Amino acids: CASRAGLAGINEQFF.

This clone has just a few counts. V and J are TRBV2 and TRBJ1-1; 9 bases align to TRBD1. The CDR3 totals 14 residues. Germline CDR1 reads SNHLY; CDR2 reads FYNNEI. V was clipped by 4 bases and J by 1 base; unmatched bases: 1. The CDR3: CASSGTGANTEAFF. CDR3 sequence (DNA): TGTGCCAGCAGTGGGACAGGGGCGAACACTGAAGCTTTCTTT. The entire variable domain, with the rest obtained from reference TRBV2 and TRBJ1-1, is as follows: EPEVTQTPSHQVTQMGQEVILRCVPISNHLYFYWYRQILGQKVEFLVSFYNNEISEKSEIFDDQFSVERPDGSNFTLKIRSTKLEDSAMYFCASSGTGANTEAFFGQGTRLTVV.

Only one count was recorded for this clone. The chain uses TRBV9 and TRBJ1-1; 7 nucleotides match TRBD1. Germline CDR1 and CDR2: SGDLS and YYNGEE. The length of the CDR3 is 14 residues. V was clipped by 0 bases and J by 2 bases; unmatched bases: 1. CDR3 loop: CASSVGDRNTEAFF. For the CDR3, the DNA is TGTGCCAGCAGCGTAGGGGACAGAAACACTGAAGCTTTCTTT.

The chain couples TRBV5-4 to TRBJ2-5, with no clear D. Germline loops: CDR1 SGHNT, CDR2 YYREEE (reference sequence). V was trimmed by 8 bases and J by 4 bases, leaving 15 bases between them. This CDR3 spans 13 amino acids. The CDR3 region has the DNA TGTGCCAGTACACTCAAGGGCGGAGAGACCCAGTACTTC. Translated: CASTLKGGETQYF.

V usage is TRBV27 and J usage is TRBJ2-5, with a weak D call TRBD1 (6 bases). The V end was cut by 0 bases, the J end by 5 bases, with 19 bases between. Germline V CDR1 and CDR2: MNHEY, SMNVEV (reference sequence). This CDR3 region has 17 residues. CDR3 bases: TGTGCCAGCAGTTTATCGGGGGCAGGGTGGCGGCGTGAGACCCAGTACTTC. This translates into CASSLSGAGWRRETQYF.

The chain's CDR3 is CASSFPVNTEAFF. In nucleotides, the CDR3 is TGTGCCAGCAGTTTCCCGGTTAACACTGAAGCTTTCTTT. V is TRBV28 and J is TRBJ1-1; D call uncertain. CDR3 length: 13 residues. CDR1 MDHEN and CDR2 SYDVKM come from the germline V gene. Trimming removed 3 bases from V and 2 bases from J, with 7 bases in between.

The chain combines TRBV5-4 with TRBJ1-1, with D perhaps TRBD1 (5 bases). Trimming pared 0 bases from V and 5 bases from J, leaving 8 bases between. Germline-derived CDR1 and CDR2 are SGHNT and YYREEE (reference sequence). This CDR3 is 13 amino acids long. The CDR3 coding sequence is TGTGCCAGCAGCTTGGAGGGGCGGACTGAAGCTTTCTTT. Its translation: CASSLEGRTEAFF.

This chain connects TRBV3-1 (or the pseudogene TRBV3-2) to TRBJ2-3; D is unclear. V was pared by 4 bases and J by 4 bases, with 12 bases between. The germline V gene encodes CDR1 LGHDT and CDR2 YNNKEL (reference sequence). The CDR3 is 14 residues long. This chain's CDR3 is CASSLFSQSDTQYF. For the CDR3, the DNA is TGTGCCAGCAGCCTTTTTTCTCAGTCAGATACGCAGTATTTT.

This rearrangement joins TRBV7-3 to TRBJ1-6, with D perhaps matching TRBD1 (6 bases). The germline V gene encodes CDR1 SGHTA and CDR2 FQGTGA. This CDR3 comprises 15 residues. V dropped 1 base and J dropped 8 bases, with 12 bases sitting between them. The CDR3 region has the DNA TGTGCCAGCAGCTTAAGCGGGGGCTCAGATTCACCCCTCCACTTT. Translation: CASSLSGGSDSPLHF.

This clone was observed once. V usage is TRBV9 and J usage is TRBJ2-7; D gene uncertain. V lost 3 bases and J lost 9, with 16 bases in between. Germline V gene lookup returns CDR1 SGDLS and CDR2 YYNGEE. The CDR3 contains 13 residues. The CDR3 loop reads CASSGPDPLGQYF. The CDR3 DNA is TGTGCCAGCAGCGGCCCCGACCCGTTGGGGCAGTACTTC.

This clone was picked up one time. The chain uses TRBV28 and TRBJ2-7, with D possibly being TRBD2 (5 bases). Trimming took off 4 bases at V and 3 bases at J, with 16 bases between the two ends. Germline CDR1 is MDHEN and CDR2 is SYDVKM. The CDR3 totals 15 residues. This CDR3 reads CASSSGGGPLYEQYF. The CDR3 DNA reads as TGTGCCAGCAGTTCTGGAGGAGGTCCTCTCTACGAGCAGTACTTC. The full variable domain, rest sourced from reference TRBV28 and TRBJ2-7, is DVKVTQSSRYLVKRTGEKVFLECVQDMDHENMFWYRQDPGLGLRLIYFSYDVKMKEKGDIPEGYSVSREKKERFSLILESASTNQTSMYLCASSSGGGPLYEQYFGPGTRLTVT.

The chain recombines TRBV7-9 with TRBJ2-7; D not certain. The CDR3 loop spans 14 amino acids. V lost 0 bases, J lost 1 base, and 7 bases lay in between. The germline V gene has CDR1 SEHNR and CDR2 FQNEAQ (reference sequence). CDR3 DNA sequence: TGTGCCAGCAGCTTAGCTGGAGAATCCTACGAGCAGTACTTC. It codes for CASSLAGESYEQYF.

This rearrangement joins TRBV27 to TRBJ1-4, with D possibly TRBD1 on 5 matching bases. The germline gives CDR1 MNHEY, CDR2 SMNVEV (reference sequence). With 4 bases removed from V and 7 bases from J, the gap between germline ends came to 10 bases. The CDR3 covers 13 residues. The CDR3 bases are TGTGCCAGCAGTTCCCTCGACAGTGAAAAACTGTTTTTT. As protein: CASSSLDSEKLFF.

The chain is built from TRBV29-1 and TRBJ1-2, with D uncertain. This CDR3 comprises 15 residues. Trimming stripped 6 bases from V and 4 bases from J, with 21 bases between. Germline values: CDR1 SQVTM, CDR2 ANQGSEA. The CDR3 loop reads CSVWPDLSAAYGYTF. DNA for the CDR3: TGCAGCGTGTGGCCGGACCTTTCGGCAGCCTATGGCTACACCTTC.

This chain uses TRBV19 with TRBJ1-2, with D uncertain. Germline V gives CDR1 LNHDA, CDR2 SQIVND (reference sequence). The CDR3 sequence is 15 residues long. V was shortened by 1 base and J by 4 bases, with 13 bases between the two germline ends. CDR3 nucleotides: TGTGCCAGTAGTATAGCCCCGCCCGGCGGCTATGGCTACACCTTC. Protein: CASSIAPPGGYGYTF.

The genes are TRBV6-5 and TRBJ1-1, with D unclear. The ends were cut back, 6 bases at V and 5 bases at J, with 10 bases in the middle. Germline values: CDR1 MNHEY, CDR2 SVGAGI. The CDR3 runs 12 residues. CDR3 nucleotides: TGTGCCAGCAGCCCGACCCGGACTGAAGCTTTCTTT. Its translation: CASSPTRTEAFF.

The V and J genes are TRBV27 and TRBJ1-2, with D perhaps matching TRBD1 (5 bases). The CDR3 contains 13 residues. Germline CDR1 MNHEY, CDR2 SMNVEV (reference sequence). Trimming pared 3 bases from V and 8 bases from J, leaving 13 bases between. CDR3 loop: CASSFGQVGGYTF. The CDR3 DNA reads TGTGCCAGCAGTTTTGGACAAGTAGGGGGCTACACCTTC.

The CDR3: CSASSGRGGNEQFF. Written as DNA, the CDR3 is TGCAGTGCTAGTTCAGGGCGGGGGGGCAATGAGCAGTTCTTC. The J gene is TRBJ2-1, the V gene TRBV20-1; 9 nucleotides match TRBD2. Germline V gene lookup returns CDR1 DFQATT and CDR2 SNEGSKA (reference sequence). V trimming: 3 bases; J trimming: 6 bases; junction bases outside the gene matches: 6. CDR3 length: 14 residues.

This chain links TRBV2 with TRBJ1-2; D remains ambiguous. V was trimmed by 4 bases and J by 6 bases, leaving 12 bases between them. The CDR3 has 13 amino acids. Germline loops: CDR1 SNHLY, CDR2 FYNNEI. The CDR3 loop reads CASSVESDDGYTF. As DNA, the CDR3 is TGTGCCAGCAGTGTGGAAAGTGACGATGGCTACACCTTC.

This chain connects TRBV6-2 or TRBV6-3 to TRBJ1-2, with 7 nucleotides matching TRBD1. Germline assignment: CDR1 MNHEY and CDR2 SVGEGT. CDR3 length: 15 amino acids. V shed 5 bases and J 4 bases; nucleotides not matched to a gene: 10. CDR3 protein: CASSRAYNRGYGYTF. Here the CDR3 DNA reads TGTGCCAGCAGTCGGGCGTATAACAGGGGCTATGGCTACACCTTC.

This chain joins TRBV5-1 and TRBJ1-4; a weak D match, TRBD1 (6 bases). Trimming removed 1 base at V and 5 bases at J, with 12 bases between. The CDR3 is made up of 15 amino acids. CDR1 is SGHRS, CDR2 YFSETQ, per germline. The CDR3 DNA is TGCGCCAGCAGCTTGAACGGACAGCAGAATGAAAAACTGTTTTTT. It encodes CASSLNGQQNEKLFF.